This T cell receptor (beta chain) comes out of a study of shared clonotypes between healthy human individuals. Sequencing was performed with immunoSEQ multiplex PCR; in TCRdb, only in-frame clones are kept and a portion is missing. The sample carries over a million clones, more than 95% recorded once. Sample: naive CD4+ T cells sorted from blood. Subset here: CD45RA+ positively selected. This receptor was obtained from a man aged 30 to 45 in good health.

CDR3 nucleotide sequence: TGCAGTGCCAGGGACCCCACGAGGGCTTTCTTT. It codes for CSARDPTRAFF. The chain has TRBV20-1 and TRBJ1-1, with TRBD1 as a possible D gene (5 bases). The CDR3 is made up of 11 amino acids. Trimming cost V 6 bases and J 11 bases, with 16 bases left between them. Per germline, CDR1 DFQATT and CDR2 SNEGSKA (reference sequence).